Included here is one TCR beta chain sequence, with context. TCRdb's table, derived via immunoSEQ multiplex PCR, lists solely in-frame clones and lacks some. The sample has under 300,000 clones; roughly 88% are singletons. The data derive from a study of blood T cell repertoires in COVID-19. The germline V and J ends were trimmed by 4 bases and 3 bases, with 19 bases remaining between them. This CDR3 is built from 16 residues. The V gene's germline CDR1 is SGHRS and CDR2 YFSETQ. The TCR comes from an elderly man with acute or convalescent COVID-19. Sequenced sample: peripheral blood. The V call is TRBV5-1, the J call TRBJ1-2; maybe TRBD1 (5 bases). The CDR3, as DNA: TGCGCCAGCAGCCCTAAGGTTCTCGGGGGAGACTATGGCTACACCTTC. Translating gives CASSPKVLGGDYGYTF. Filled out from reference TRBV5-1 and TRBJ1-2, the complete variable domain reads KAGVTQTPRYLIKTRGQQVTLSCSPISGHRSVSWYQQTPGQGLQFLFEYFSETQRNKGNFPGRFSGRQFSNSRSEMNVSTLELGDSALYLCASSPKVLGGDYGYTFGSGTRLTVV.